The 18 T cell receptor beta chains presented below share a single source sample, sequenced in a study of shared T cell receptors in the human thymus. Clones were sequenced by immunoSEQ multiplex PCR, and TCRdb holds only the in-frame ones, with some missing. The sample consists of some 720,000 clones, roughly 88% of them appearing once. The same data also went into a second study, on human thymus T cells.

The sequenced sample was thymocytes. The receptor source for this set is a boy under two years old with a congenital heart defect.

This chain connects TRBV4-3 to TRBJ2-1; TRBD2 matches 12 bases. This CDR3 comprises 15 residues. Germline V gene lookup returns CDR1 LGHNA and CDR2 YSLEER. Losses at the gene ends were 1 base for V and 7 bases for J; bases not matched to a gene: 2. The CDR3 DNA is TGCGCCAGCAGCCAAGTAACTAGCGGGAGGAATGAGCAGTTCTTC. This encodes CASSQVTSGRNEQFF.

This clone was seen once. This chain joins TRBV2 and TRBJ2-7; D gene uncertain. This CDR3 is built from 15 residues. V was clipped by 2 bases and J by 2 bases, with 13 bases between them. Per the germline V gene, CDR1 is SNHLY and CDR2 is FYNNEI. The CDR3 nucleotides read TGTGCCAGCAGTGAACCGGAGCCCCGGACCTACGAGCAGTACTTC. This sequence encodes CASSEPEPRTYEQYF.

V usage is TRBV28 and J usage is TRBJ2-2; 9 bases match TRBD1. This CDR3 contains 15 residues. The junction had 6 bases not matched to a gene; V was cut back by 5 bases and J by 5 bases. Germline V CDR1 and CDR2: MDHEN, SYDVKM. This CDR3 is CASSETGGRTGELFF. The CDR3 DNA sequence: TGTGCCAGCAGTGAAACAGGGGGCCGTACCGGGGAGCTGTTTTTT.

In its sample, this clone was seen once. The CDR3 reads CASSHRGSGRRSHEQFF. The CDR3 DNA follows: TGTGCCAGCAGCCACAGGGGTTCCGGGAGGAGAAGCCATGAGCAGTTCTTC. The genes are TRBV4-2 and TRBJ2-1; D possibly corresponds to TRBD2 (7 bases). The germline V gene has CDR1 LGHNA and CDR2 YNFKEQ. Trimming removed 3 bases at V and 8 bases at J, with 23 bases between. This CDR3 spans 17 amino acids.

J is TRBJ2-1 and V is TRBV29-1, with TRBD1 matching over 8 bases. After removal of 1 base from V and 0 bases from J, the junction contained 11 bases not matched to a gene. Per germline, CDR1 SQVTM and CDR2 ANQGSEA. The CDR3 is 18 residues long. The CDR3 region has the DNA TGCAGCGTTGAAGGACAGGGGCCGGCGGGGCTCTCCTACAATGAGCAGTTCTTC. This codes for CSVEGQGPAGLSYNEQFF.

This CDR3 is CASSVGSYPYEQYF. The CDR3 region has the DNA TGTGCCAGCAGCGTGGGGAGCTACCCCTACGAGCAGTACTTC. The rearrangement links TRBV11-3 to TRBJ2-7, with D maybe TRBD2 (5 bases). CDR1 SGHNT and CDR2 YENEEA come from the germline V gene. V was shortened by 5 bases and J by 2 bases, with 13 bases between the two germline ends. The CDR3 consists of 14 residues.

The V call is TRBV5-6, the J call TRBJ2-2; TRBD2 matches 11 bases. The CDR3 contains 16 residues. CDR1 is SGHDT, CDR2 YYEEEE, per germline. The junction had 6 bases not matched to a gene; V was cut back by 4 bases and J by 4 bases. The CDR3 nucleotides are TGTGCCAGCAGCGGGGGACTAGCGGAGCGCACCGGGGAGCTGTTTTTT. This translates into CASSGGLAERTGELFF. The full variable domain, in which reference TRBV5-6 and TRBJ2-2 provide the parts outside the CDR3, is DAGVTQSPTHLIKTRGQQVTLRCSPKSGHDTVSWYQQALGQGPQFIFQYYEEEERQRGNFPDRFSGHQFPNYSSELNVNALLLGDSALYLCASSGGLAERTGELFFGEGSRLTVL.

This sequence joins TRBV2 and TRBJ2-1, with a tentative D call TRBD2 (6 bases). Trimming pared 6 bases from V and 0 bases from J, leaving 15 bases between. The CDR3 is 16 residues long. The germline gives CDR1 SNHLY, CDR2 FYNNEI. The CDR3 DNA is TGTGCCAGCAGAGTTAGCGGAAAACCCTCCTACAATGAGCAGTTCTTC. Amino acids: CASRVSGKPSYNEQFF.

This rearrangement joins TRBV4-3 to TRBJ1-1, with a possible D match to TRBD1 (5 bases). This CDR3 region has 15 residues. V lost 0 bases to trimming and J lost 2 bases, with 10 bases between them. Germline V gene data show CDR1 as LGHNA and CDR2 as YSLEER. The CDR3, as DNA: TGCGCCAGCAGCCAAGAAAAGGGGCGAAACACTGAAGCTTTCTTT. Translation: CASSQEKGRNTEAFF.

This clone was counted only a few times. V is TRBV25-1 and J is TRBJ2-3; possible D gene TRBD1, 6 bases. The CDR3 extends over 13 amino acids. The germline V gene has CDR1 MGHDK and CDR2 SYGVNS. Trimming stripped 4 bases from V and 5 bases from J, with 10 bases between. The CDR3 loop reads CASSGPRGDTQYF. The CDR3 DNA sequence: TGTGCCAGCAGTGGGCCCAGGGGAGATACGCAGTATTTT.

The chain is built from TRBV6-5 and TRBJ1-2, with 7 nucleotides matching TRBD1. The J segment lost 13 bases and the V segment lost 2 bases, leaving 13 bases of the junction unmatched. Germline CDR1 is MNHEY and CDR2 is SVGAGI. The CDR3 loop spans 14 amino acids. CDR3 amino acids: CASSYEGQRGRRTF. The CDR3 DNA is TGTGCCAGCAGTTACGAGGGACAGCGCGGTAGGCGCACCTTC.

CDR3 residues: CASSVSDTQYF. In DNA, the CDR3 is TGCGCCAGCAGTGTGTCTGATACGCAGTATTTT. This sequence joins TRBV5-1 and TRBJ2-3; D not certain. The germline gives CDR1 SGHRS, CDR2 YFSETQ. With 5 bases removed from V and 6 bases from J, the gap between germline ends came to 7 bases. The length of the CDR3 is 11 residues.

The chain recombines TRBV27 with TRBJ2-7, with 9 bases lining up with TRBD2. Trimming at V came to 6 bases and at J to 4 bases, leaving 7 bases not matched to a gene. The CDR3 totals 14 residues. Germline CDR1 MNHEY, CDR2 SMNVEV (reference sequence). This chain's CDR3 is CASRPSGTKYEQYF. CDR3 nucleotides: TGTGCCAGCAGACCTAGCGGGACAAAATACGAGCAGTACTTC.

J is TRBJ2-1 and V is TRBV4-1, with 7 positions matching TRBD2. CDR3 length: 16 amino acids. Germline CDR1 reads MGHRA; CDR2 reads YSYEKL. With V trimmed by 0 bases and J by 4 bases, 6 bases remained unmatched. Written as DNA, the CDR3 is TGCGCCAGCAGCCAAGATGGGGGGAGGGTGTACAATGAGCAGTTCTTC. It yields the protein CASSQDGGRVYNEQFF.

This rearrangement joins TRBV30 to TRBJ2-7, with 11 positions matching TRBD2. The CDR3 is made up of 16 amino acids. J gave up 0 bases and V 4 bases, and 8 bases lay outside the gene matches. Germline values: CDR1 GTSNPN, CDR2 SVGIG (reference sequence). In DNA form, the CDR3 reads TGTGCCTGGAAAGGACTAGCGGGTCCGAGCTCCTACGAGCAGTACTTC. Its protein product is CAWKGLAGPSSYEQYF.

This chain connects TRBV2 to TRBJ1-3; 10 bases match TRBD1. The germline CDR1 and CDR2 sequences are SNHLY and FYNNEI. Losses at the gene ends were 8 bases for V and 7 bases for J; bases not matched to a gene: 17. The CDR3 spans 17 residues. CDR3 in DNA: TGTGCCAGCCTGGGACCGGACAGGGGGGTCTTCGGGAACACCATATATTTT. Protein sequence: CASLGPDRGVFGNTIYF.

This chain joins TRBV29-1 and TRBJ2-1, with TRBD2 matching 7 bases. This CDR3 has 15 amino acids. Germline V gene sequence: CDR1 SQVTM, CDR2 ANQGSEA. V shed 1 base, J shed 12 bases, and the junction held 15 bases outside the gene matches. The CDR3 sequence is CSVEVGLAESRGQFF. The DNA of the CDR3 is TGCAGCGTTGAAGTTGGGCTAGCGGAATCTCGGGGGCAGTTCTTC.

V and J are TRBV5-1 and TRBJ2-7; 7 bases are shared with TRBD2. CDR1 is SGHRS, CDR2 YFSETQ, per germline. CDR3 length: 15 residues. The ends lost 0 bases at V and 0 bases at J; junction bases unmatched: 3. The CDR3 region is CASSLVLADSYEQYF. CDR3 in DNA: TGCGCCAGCAGCTTGGTCCTAGCGGACTCCTACGAGCAGTACTTC.